Following are 2 T cell receptor beta chains from one sample sequenced in a study of shared clonotypes between healthy human individuals. Some clones are missing from TCRdb's copy, which holds only in-frame ones; the method was immunoSEQ multiplex PCR. The repertoire consists of more than 2 million clones, with roughly 95% occurring once and the leading ten covering over 0.1%. The specimen was naive CD4+ T cells sorted from blood. Subset given: CD45RA+ positively selected. These receptors came from a man younger than 35 in good health.

V and J are TRBV4-1 and TRBJ1-5; a possible D gene is TRBD1 (5 bases). The V and J ends lost 0 bases and 6 bases respectively, with 9 bases between them. Germline V lookup: CDR1 MGHRA, CDR2 YSYEKL. The CDR3 is made up of 14 amino acids. The CDR3 spells CASSQDWGGQPQHF. CDR3 bases: TGCGCCAGCAGCCAAGATTGGGGGGGTCAGCCCCAGCATTTT.

The chain uses TRBV30 and TRBJ1-5; 9 nucleotides agree with TRBD1. Trimming cost V 0 bases and J 5 bases; bases outside gene matches: 5. The CDR3 has 15 residues. The germline V gene has CDR1 GTSNPN and CDR2 SVGIG (reference sequence). CDR3 sequence reads: CAWSVPTGGYQPQHF. The CDR3 nucleotides are TGTGCCTGGAGTGTTCCGACAGGGGGATATCAGCCCCAGCATTTT.